The entry that follows covers one T cell receptor (beta chain) sequence. Its antigen is undetermined. These data are taken from a study of CD8 T cells in ankylosing spondylitis. Study-wide results and caveats: Disease-linked clones reportedly concentrated significantly in matched ankylosing spondylitis synovial fluid. A CD8+ phenotype characterized the disease-linked clones, which were relatively rare in peripheral blood. Roughly eight highly homologous variants made up a TCR beta motif that seemed to typify ankylosing spondylitis blood.

Germline values: CDR1 LGHDT, CDR2 YNNKEL (reference sequence). The CDR3 consists of 15 residues. Trimming cost V 4 bases and J 6 bases; bases outside gene matches: 9. Quantitative 5'-RACE with molecular barcodes generated TCR beta libraries. TCRdb ran MiXCR on the 5' RACE reads and lists one entry per CDR3 protein. The sample has about 540,000 distinct CDR3 sequences; 10% to 15% are singletons. The specimen was blood, either unsorted or a sorted T cell fraction (not recorded which). The receptor was derived from a male donor with ankylosing spondylitis. This chain links TRBV3-1 with TRBJ2-3; 8 positions agree with TRBD2. As DNA, the CDR3 is TGTGCCAGCAGCCCCTTGGGGCGGGAGGCCGATACGCAGTATTTT. It encodes CASSPLGREADTQYF.